This T cell receptor beta chain is drawn from a study of shared T cell receptors in the human thymus. The assay was immunoSEQ multiplex PCR, and TCRdb's table has in-frame clones only and misses some. The table includes hundreds of thousands of clones, around three quarters detected once. These data were also filed under a second study, of human thymus T cells. That publication notes: Thymic resections from corrective heart surgery supplied the tissue. In thymic and blood repertoires alike, V and J usage looked biased.

Sequencing was performed on thymocytes. This TCR was recovered from a boy less than two years old with a congenital heart defect.

The CDR3 DNA is TGTGCCAGCAGTCCCCGACTGTACACAGATACGCAGTATTTT. Its translation: CASSPRLYTDTQYF. The genes are TRBV27 and TRBJ2-3; no reliable D call. V lost 5 bases to trimming and J lost 2 bases, with 11 bases between them. The germline CDR1 and CDR2 sequences are MNHEY and SMNVEV (reference sequence). CDR3 length: 14 residues.